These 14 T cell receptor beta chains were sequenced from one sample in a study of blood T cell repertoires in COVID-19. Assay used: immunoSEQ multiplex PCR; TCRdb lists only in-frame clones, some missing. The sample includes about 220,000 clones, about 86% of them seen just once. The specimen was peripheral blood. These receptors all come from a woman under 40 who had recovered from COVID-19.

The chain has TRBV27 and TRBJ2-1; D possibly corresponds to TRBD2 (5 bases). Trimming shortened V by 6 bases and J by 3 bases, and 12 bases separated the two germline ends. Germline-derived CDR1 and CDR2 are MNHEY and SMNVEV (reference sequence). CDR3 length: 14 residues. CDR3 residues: CASSTDYFYNEQFF. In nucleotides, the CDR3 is TGTGCCAGCAGCACAGACTATTTCTACAATGAGCAGTTCTTC.

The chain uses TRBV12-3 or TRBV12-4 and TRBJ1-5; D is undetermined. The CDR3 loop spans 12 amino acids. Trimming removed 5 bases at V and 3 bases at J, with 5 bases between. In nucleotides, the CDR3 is TGTGCCAGCAGTCCCATCAATCAGCCCCAGCATTTT. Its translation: CASSPINQPQHF.

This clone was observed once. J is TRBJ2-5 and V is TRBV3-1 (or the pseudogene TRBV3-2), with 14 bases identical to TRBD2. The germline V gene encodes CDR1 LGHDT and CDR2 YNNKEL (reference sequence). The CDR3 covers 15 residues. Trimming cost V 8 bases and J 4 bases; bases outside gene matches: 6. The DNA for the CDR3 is TGTGCCAGCGGACCGGGACTAGCGGGAGTAGAGACCCAGTACTTC. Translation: CASGPGLAGVETQYF.

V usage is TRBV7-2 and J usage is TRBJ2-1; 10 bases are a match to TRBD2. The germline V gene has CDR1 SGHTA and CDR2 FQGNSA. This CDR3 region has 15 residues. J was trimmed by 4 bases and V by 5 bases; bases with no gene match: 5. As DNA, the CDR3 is TGTGCCAGCAGCCCCCAGCGGGGGGGGTACAATGAGCAGTTCTTC. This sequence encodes CASSPQRGGYNEQFF.

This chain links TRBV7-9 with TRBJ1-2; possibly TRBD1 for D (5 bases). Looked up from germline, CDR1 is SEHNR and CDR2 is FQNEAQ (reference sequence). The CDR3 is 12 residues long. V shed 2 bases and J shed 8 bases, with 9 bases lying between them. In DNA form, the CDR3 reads TGTGCCAGCAGCTTACCAGACAGAGGCTACACCTTC. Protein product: CASSLPDRGYTF.

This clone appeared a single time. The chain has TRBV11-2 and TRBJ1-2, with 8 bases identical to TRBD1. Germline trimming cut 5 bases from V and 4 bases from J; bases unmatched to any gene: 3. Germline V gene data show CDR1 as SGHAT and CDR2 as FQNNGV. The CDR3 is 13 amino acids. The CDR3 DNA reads TGTGCCAGCAGCCAGGGGGCGGCCTATGGCTACACCTTC. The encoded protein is CASSQGAAYGYTF.

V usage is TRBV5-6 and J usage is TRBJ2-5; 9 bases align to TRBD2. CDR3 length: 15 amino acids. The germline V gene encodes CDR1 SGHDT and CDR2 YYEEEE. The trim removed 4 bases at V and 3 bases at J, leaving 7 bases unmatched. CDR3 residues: CASSGRRLAEETQYF. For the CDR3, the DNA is TGTGCCAGCAGCGGACGCAGACTAGCGGAAGAGACCCAGTACTTC.

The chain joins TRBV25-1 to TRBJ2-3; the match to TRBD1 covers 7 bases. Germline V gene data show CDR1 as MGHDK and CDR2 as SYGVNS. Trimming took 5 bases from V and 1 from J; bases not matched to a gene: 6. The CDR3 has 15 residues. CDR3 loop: CASSRQGPGTDTQYF. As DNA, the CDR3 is TGTGCCAGCAGTCGACAGGGACCCGGCACAGATACGCAGTATTTT.

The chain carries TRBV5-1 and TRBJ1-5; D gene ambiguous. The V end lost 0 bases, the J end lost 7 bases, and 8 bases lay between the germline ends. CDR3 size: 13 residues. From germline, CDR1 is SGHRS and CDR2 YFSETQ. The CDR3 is CASSLGTEQPQHF. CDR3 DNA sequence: TGCGCCAGCAGCTTGGGTACCGAGCAGCCCCAGCATTTT.

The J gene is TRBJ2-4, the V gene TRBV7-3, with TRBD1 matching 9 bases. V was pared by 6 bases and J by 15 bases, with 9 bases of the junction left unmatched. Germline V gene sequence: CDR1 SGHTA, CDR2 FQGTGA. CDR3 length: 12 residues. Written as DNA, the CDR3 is TGTGCCAGCAGTCAAACAGGGGGCGAATTGTACTTC. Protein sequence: CASSQTGGELYF.

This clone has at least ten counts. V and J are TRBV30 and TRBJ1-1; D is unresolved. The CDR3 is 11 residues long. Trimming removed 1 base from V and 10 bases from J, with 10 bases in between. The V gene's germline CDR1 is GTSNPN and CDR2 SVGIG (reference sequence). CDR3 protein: CAWSERSGAFF. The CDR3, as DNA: TGTGCCTGGAGTGAACGATCGGGAGCTTTCTTT.

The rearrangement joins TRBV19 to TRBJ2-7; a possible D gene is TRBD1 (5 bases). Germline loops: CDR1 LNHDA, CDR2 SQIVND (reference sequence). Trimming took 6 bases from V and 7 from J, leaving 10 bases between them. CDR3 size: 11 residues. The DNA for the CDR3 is TGTGCCAGTAGCCATTCAGGGGAGCAGTACTTC. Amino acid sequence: CASSHSGEQYF. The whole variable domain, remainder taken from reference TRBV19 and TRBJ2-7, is DGGITQSPKYLFRKEGQNVTLSCEQNLNHDAMYWYRQDPGQGLRLIYYSQIVNDFQKGDIAEGYSVSREKKESFPLTVTSAQKNPTAFYLCASSHSGEQYFGPGTRLTVT.

The chain's CDR3 is CASSLRGGLADTQYF. CDR3 in DNA: TGTGCCAGCAGCCTTAGGGGCGGTCTAGCAGATACGCAGTATTTT. The chain uses TRBV11-2 and TRBJ2-3; TRBD1 is a possible D gene (5 bases). V dropped 5 bases and J dropped 4 bases, with 16 bases sitting between them. Germline loops: CDR1 SGHAT, CDR2 FQNNGV. The CDR3 sequence is 15 residues long.

The CDR3: CASSATIGAGNTIYF. The DNA for the CDR3 is TGTGCCAGCAGCGCCACGATCGGAGCTGGAAACACCATATATTTT. V is TRBV11-2 and J is TRBJ1-3; no definite D call. Trimming took off 5 bases at V and 2 bases at J, with 13 bases between the two ends. Germline lookup yields CDR1 SGHAT and CDR2 FQNNGV. CDR3 size: 15 residues.